A single sample gave rise to the 23 T cell receptor beta chains below, sequenced in a study of sequential checkpoint blockade in melanoma. Libraries were prepared by immunoSEQ multiplex PCR; TCRdb keeps only in-frame clonotypes and omits some of them. The table lists about 28,000 clones, 70% to 90% of them singletons. Sample treatment: randomized to nivolumab then ipilimumab (arm A) or the reverse (arm B). The sample in question was CD8+ T cells sorted from blood (inferred from file names), obtained from a patient given nivolumab and ipilimumab in sequence. Source of these receptors: a human donor with melanoma.

This clone showed up just once. This chain uses TRBV28 with TRBJ2-3, with D possibly being TRBD2 (5 bases). CDR1 and CDR2 from the germline V gene are MDHEN and SYDVKM. The CDR3 length is 13 residues. V was trimmed by 5 bases and J by 3 bases, leaving 9 bases between them. The CDR3 DNA sequence: TGTGCCAGCAGTAGGACTCCGACAGATACGCAGTATTTT. This translates into CASSRTPTDTQYF.

The chain combines TRBV30 with TRBJ2-3; D is perhaps TRBD1 (6 bases). CDR1 is GTSNPN, CDR2 SVGIG, per germline (reference sequence). V lost 4 bases and J lost 0, with 11 bases in between. There are 14 residues in the CDR3. CDR3 coding DNA: TGTGCCTGGACCCCTGGGGGCAGCACAGATACGCAGTATTTT. Encoded protein: CAWTPGGSTDTQYF.

This clone occurred a few times. The V call is TRBV7-6, the J call TRBJ2-7; D is unclear. V shed 4 bases and J shed 4 bases, with 11 bases lying between them. Per the germline V gene, CDR1 is SGHVS and CDR2 is FNYEAQ. CDR3 length: 13 residues. CDR3 sequence: CASSSLVWYEQYF. DNA for the CDR3: TGTGCCAGCAGCTCCCTAGTATGGTACGAGCAGTACTTC.

The chain combines TRBV7-9 with TRBJ1-6; 8 positions agree with TRBD1. The CDR3 totals 14 residues. The germline V gene encodes CDR1 SEHNR and CDR2 FQNEAQ (reference sequence). J lost 10 bases, V lost 5 bases, and 7 bases had no gene match. This CDR3 is CASSPGQGKSPLHF. The CDR3 DNA sequence: TGTGCCAGCAGCCCTGGACAGGGTAAATCACCCCTCCACTTT.

V gene TRBV2 combines with J gene TRBJ2-3; 7 nucleotides line up with TRBD2. J lost 8 bases, V lost 3 bases, and 8 bases had no gene match. Germline V CDR1 and CDR2: SNHLY, FYNNEI. CDR3 length: 14 residues. CDR3 residues: CASSDGGRAVTQYF. Here the CDR3 DNA reads TGTGCCAGCAGTGACGGGGGGAGGGCCGTTACGCAGTATTTT. The full variable domain, its missing parts supplied by reference TRBV2 and TRBJ2-3, is EPEVTQTPSHQVTQMGQEVILRCVPISNHLYFYWYRQILGQKVEFLVSFYNNEISEKSEIFDDQFSVERPDGSNFTLKIRSTKLEDSAMYFCASSDGGRAVTQYFGPGTRLTVL.

The genes are TRBV7-9 and TRBJ1-6; 7 bases map to TRBD1. This CDR3 has 15 amino acids. The germline CDR1 and CDR2 sequences are SEHNR and FQNEAQ (reference sequence). Unmatched junction bases numbered 11, after V lost 5 bases and J lost 10 bases. CDR3 DNA: TGTGCCAGCAGCACACTGACAGGGATTGGGTCACCCCTCCACTTT. As protein: CASSTLTGIGSPLHF.

This chain joins TRBV28 and TRBJ2-7; 8 positions agree with TRBD1. The CDR3 length is 14 residues. V trimming: 6 bases; J trimming: 5 bases; junction bases outside the gene matches: 9. In germline, CDR1 is MDHEN, CDR2 SYDVKM. The CDR3 sequence is CASRARTGFDEQYV. The CDR3 bases are TGTGCCAGCAGGGCCCGGACAGGGTTTGACGAGCAGTACGTC.

The chain combines TRBV9 with TRBJ2-3, with TRBD1 as a possible D gene (6 bases). Germline loops: CDR1 SGDLS, CDR2 YYNGEE. The CDR3 spans 18 residues. The V end was cut by 4 bases, the J end by 4 bases, with 25 bases between. The CDR3 loop is CASSHTRSDRFIADTQYF. The DNA for the CDR3 is TGTGCCAGCAGCCATACCCGATCAGACAGGTTTATCGCAGATACGCAGTATTTT.

The V call is TRBV28, the J call TRBJ1-2, with TRBD1 matching 7 bases. V trimming: 4 bases; J trimming: 5 bases; junction bases outside the gene matches: 7. Germline V gives CDR1 MDHEN, CDR2 SYDVKM. The CDR3 covers 14 residues. The CDR3 nucleotides are TGTGCCAGCAGTTGGGGACAGTCTGCTTATGGCTACACCTTC. Amino acid sequence: CASSWGQSAYGYTF.

The V gene is TRBV16, the J gene TRBJ1-5; D call uncertain. The CDR3 consists of 16 residues. The germline gives CDR1 KGHSY, CDR2 FQNENV. V was clipped by 4 bases and J by 2 bases, with 15 bases between them. Written as DNA, the CDR3 is TGTGCCAGCAGCCCCAAGGTCCCGGAGGGCAATCAGCCCCAGCATTTT. As protein: CASSPKVPEGNQPQHF.

The V and J genes are TRBV7-9 and TRBJ1-1, with D perhaps TRBD1 (6 bases). The CDR3 contains 15 residues. V shed 5 bases and J shed 0 bases, with 13 bases lying between them. CDR1 and CDR2 (germline): SEHNR, FQNEAQ (reference sequence). The DNA of the CDR3 is TGTGCCAGCAGCCCCTCTGCAGGGGTGAACACTGAAGCTTTCTTT. Protein: CASSPSAGVNTEAFF.

J is TRBJ1-1 and V is TRBV4-1, with 8 nucleotides matching TRBD1. The J segment lost 5 bases and the V segment lost 5 bases, leaving 13 bases of the junction unmatched. The CDR3 spans 16 residues. Looked up from germline, CDR1 is MGHRA and CDR2 is YSYEKL. CDR3: CASSLQGEGRGTEAFF. The CDR3 DNA reads as TGCGCCAGCAGCTTACAGGGGGAGGGGCGAGGGACTGAAGCTTTCTTT.

The chain recombines TRBV27 with TRBJ2-2; 7 bases align to TRBD2. CDR3 length equals 14 residues. The germline V gene encodes CDR1 MNHEY and CDR2 SMNVEV (reference sequence). The V gene end was trimmed by 2 bases and the J gene end by 4 bases; junction bases not matched to a gene: 1. The CDR3: CASSLGGGTGELFF. The DNA for the CDR3 is TGTGCCAGCAGTTTAGGGGGGGGCACCGGGGAGCTGTTTTTT.

The V gene is TRBV9, the J gene TRBJ1-1, with no clear D. CDR3 length: 13 amino acids. Germline loops: CDR1 SGDLS, CDR2 YYNGEE. The V gene lost 0 bases and the J gene lost 1 base, with 4 bases spanning the gap. CDR3 nucleotide sequence: TGTGCCAGCAGCGTAGTAGCGAACACTGAAGCTTTCTTT. Its translation is CASSVVANTEAFF. Variable domain in full (rest from reference TRBV9 and TRBJ1-1): DSGVTQTPKHLITATGQRVTLRCSPRSGDLSVYWYQQSLDQGLQFLIQYYNGEERAKGNILERFSAQQFPDLHSELNLSSLELGDSALYFCASSVVANTEAFFGQGTRLTVV.

This chain uses TRBV7-3 with TRBJ2-3, with 10 bases aligning to TRBD1. Germline CDR1 reads SGHTA; CDR2 reads FQGTGA. The CDR3 loop spans 14 amino acids. V was clipped by 4 bases and J by 3 bases; unmatched bases: 1. DNA of the CDR3: TGTGCCAGCAGCTCGGGACAGGGGACAGATACGCAGTATTTT. It specifies CASSSGQGTDTQYF.

The V call is TRBV4-1, the J call TRBJ2-7; no clear D gene. The CDR3 is 13 residues long. The V gene lost 5 bases and the J gene lost 1 base, with 9 bases spanning the gap. The V gene's germline CDR1 is MGHRA and CDR2 YSYEKL. The CDR3 nucleotides read TGCGCCAGCAGCTACCAGGCTTCCTACGAGCAGTACGTC. It codes for CASSYQASYEQYV.

The V and J genes are TRBV4-1 and TRBJ2-2; 9 bases map to TRBD1. The germline CDR1 and CDR2 sequences are MGHRA and YSYEKL. Losses at the gene ends were 8 bases for V and 4 bases for J; bases not matched to a gene: 8. CDR3 length: 15 amino acids. The CDR3 sequence is CASVSQGAGTGELFF. The CDR3 DNA sequence: TGCGCCAGCGTCTCACAGGGGGCTGGCACCGGGGAGCTGTTTTTT.

The chain is built from TRBV5-6 and TRBJ1-6, with 7 nucleotides matching TRBD1. CDR1 is SGHDT, CDR2 YYEEEE, per germline. The CDR3 loop spans 15 amino acids. V lost 2 bases, J lost 4 bases, and 3 bases stayed unmatched. The DNA for the CDR3 is TGTGCCAGCAGCTTCGGGACAGTATATAATTCACCCCTCCACTTT. Protein: CASSFGTVYNSPLHF.

CDR3 bases: TGTGCCAGCAGCCAACTGACTACCCCGTGGGCGCAGTATTTT. Translated: CASSQLTTPWAQYF. The chain uses TRBV4-2 and TRBJ2-3, with D possibly TRBD2 on 5 matching bases. V was shortened by 2 bases and J by 10 bases, with 16 bases between the two germline ends. Looked up from germline, CDR1 is LGHNA and CDR2 is YNFKEQ. The CDR3 loop spans 14 amino acids.

V is TRBV7-9 and J is TRBJ2-3, with D possibly being TRBD1 (6 bases). The CDR3 spans 17 residues. The V gene's germline CDR1 is SEHNR and CDR2 FQNEAQ (reference sequence). The ends were cut back, 5 bases at V and 2 bases at J, with 20 bases in the middle. The CDR3 DNA is TGTGCCAGCAGCCCAGTAAAGTGGGCAGGGGACACAGATACGCAGTATTTT. Translated, it gives CASSPVKWAGDTDTQYF.

This chain uses TRBV27 with TRBJ1-6; D unresolved. This CDR3 has 15 amino acids. V dropped 8 bases and J dropped 7 bases, with 18 bases sitting between them. Germline CDR1 MNHEY, CDR2 SMNVEV (reference sequence). The DNA of the CDR3 is TGTGCCAGCGTCCTCGAGGTCGGATCCAATTCACCCCTCCACTTT. Protein sequence: CASVLEVGSNSPLHF.

This clone was seen just once. The CDR3 coding sequence is TGCGCCAGCAGTCTGTGGACAGCCTCTTCTAACTATGGCTACACCTTC. Protein sequence: CASSLWTASSNYGYTF. V usage is TRBV5-1 and J usage is TRBJ1-2, with a weak D call TRBD1 (6 bases). V lost 5 bases and J 0 bases, leaving 17 bases between the germline ends. CDR1 is SGHRS and CDR2 is YFSETQ in the germline V gene. The CDR3 extends over 16 amino acids.

This clone is a singleton in its sample. This chain uses TRBV6-4 with TRBJ2-5; 11 nucleotides agree with TRBD2. This CDR3 has 16 amino acids. CDR1 is MRHNA, CDR2 SNTAGT, per germline. V lost 0 bases, J lost 4 bases, and 4 bases stayed unmatched. This CDR3 is CASSDSSGRGGETQYF. The CDR3 coding sequence is TGTGCCAGCAGTGACTCTAGCGGGAGGGGCGGAGAGACCCAGTACTTC.